This T cell receptor beta chain was retrieved from a study of T cell repertoires in cytomegalovirus infection. Study as a whole: Public TCR beta signatures marked donors with CMV infection and the matching HLA.

Per germline, CDR1 SEHNR and CDR2 FQNEAQ (reference sequence). Trimming removed 4 bases from V and 5 bases from J, with 12 bases in between. The CDR3 totals 14 residues. This clonotype appeared a few times. No antigen is known for it. MiXCR, run by TCRdb on the reads, gives a single entry per CDR3 protein. The table includes approximately 1,000,000 distinct CDR3 sequences, roughly 31% detected once. Study results and caveats: Pooled public TCR beta family frequency picked out CMV carriers with the relevant HLA.

This clonotype was sampled from a human donor in good health (CMV status not recorded). Some clones in this sample may be carry-over from other donors' samples. The gene calls are TRBV7-9 and TRBJ1-5; D unresolved. The specimen comprised cultured CD8+ T cells from PBMCs, sampled from culture after CMV antigen stimulation. CDR3 protein: CASSYDGGYQPQHF. The DNA of the CDR3 is TGTGCCAGCAGCTACGACGGTGGATATCAGCCCCAGCATTTT.